A selection of T cell receptor beta chains follows, all from one sample in a study of cytomegalovirus exposure and HLA in healthy donors. Libraries were prepared by immunoSEQ multiplex PCR; TCRdb keeps only in-frame clonotypes and omits some of them. This repertoire shows around 140,000 clones, about 81% found once; its top ten account for over 6.5%. What was sequenced was PBMCs. The receptor set was obtained from a man between 25 and 39 years old in good health and CMV-seronegative. CDR3s leave out the opening cysteine and the closing phenylalanine or tryptophan. The order of the fields is V gene, J gene, CDR3 length, clone size, CDR3 protein. Clone size appears in some rows only: once, few, many, or a class for an expanded clone.

TRBV5-1	TRBJ2-3	13	-	ASSLSAVNTDTQY
TRBV13	TRBJ1-1	16	-	ASSFSWTGWSGSTEAF
TRBV18	TRBJ2-7	12	-	ASSPGTLLYEQY
TRBV18	TRBJ1-6	14	-	ASSPSQSSYNSPLH
TRBV19	TRBJ1-5	12	-	ASSIDTGNQPQH
TRBV7-8	TRBJ2-1	19	-	ASSSRRVAGTTQLNTNEQF
TRBV4-1	TRBJ2-7	13	-	ASSQGQAGGPEQY
TRBV18	TRBJ1-2	13	-	ASSPGGRSYYGYT
TRBV27	TRBJ1-1	12	-	ASSQDRANTEAF
TRBV2	TRBJ2-7	12	few	ASSLGDTWGGGN
TRBV2	TRBJ2-1	12	-	ARRTGGGDNEQF
TRBV5-1	TRBJ1-4	12	-	ASSLFRGGEKLF
TRBV5-1	TRBJ1-2	11	-	ASSLQDMDGYT
TRBV10-2	-	9	-	ASSDPYEQY
TRBV7-3	TRBJ2-7	13	-	ASSPSPGQGGEQY
TRBV9	TRBJ2-2	13	-	ASSGSWTGTGELF
TRBV7-8	TRBJ1-1	13	-	ASGSLGGENTEAF
TRBV5-1	TRBJ2-3	14	-	ASSLGSSGSTDTQY
TRBV15	TRBJ2-7	13	-	ATSRDLGRANEQY